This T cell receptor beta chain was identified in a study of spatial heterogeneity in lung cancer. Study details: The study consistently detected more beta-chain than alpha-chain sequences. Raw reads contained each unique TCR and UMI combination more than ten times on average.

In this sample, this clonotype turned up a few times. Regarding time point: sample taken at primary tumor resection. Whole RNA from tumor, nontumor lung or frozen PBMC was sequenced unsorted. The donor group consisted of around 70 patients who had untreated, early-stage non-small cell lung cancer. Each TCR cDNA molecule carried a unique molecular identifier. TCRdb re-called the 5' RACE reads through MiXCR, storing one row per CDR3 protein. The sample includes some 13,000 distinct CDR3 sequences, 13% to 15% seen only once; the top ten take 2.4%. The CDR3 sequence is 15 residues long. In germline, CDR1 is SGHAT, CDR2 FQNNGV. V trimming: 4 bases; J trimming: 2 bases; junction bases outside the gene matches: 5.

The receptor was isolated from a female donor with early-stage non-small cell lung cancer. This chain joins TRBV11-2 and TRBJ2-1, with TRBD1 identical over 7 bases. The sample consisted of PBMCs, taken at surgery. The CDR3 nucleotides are TGTGCCAGCAGCTCAAACAGGGGTACCTACAATGAGCAGTTCTTC. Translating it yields CASSSNRGTYNEQFF.